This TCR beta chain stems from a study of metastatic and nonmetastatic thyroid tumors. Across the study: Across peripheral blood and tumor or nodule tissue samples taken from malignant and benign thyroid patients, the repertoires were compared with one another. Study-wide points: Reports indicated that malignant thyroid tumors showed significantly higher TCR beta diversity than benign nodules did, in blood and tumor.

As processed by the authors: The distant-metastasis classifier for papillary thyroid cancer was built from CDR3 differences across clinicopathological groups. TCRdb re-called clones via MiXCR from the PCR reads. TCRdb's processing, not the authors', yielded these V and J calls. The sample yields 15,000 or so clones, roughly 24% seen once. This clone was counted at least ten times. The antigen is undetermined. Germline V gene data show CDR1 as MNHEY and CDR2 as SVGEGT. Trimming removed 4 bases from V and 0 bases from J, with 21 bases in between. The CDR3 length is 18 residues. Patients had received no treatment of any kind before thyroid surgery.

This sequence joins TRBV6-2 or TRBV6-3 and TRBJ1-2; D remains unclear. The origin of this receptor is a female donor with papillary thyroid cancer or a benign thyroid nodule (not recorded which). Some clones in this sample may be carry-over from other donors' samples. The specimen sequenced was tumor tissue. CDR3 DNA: TGTGCCAGCAGTTCCCGTCAGGCGGAAGGCCTTGCTAACTATGGCTACACCTTC. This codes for CASSSRQAEGLANYGYTF.